The 10 T cell receptor beta chains given below trace back to one sample, sequenced in a study of cytomegalovirus exposure and HLA in healthy donors. 13 Jbeta primers and 60 Vbeta primers were used for the PCR. Sequenced by immunoSEQ multiplex PCR; TCRdb stores in-frame clones only, minus some. The repertoire has around 120,000 clones, 74% of them found once; the top ten carry over 2.5%. Sequencing was carried out using PBMCs. The receptors were gathered from a man between 45 and 60 years old in good health and CMV-seropositive.

V and J are TRBV9 and TRBJ2-3, with D unresolved. Trimming took off 0 bases at V and 1 base at J, with 9 bases between the two ends. The germline V gene encodes CDR1 SGDLS and CDR2 YYNGEE. The CDR3 spans 15 residues. CDR3 bases: TGTGCCAGCAGCGTAGGAGTAGCCCGCACAGATACGCAGTATTTT. Its protein is CASSVGVARTDTQYF.

CDR3 DNA sequence: TGTGCCATCAGGTCCCTGGGGCGAGGCTTAACAGATACGCAGTATTTT. It encodes CAIRSLGRGLTDTQYF. This chain joins TRBV10-3 and TRBJ2-3, with a possible D match to TRBD1 (5 bases). CDR3 length: 16 residues. The V and J ends lost 6 bases and 3 bases respectively, with 19 bases between them. Per germline, CDR1 ENHRY and CDR2 SYGVKD.

This CDR3 reads CASSLQGNTEAFF. CDR3 bases: TGTGCCAGCAGCTTACAGGGCAACACTGAAGCTTTCTTT. The V and J genes are TRBV7-2 and TRBJ1-1; D is possibly TRBD1 (5 bases). From germline, CDR1 is SGHTA and CDR2 FQGNSA. The CDR3 is 13 residues long. V was pared by 2 bases and J by 2 bases, with 6 bases between.

This sequence joins TRBV30 and TRBJ2-7; unclear D gene. The length of the CDR3 is 11 residues. Between the trimmed V and J ends, which lost 8 bases and 3 bases, there was a span of 11 bases. Germline CDR1 GTSNPN, CDR2 SVGIG (reference sequence). The CDR3 protein is CAIKQNYEQYF. DNA for the CDR3: TGTGCCATTAAACAGAACTACGAGCAGTACTTC.

The chain carries TRBV11-2 and TRBJ1-1; tentatively, D is TRBD1 (5 bases). CDR1 is SGHAT and CDR2 is FQNNGV in the germline V gene. CDR3 size: 14 residues. V lost 1 base and J lost 1, with 7 bases in between. CDR3: CASSLATENTEAFF. Here the CDR3 DNA reads TGTGCCAGCAGCTTAGCGACAGAGAACACTGAAGCTTTCTTT.

The V and J genes are TRBV7-9 and TRBJ2-5; 8 bases agree with TRBD1. The DNA end is a closer match to TRBJ2-7, so the J assignment may be wrong. The CDR3 loop spans 12 amino acids. Germline V gene data show CDR1 as SEHNR and CDR2 as FQNEAQ (reference sequence). CDR3 sequence: CASSFDRGEQYF. CDR3 in DNA: TGTGCCAGCAGCTTCGACAGGGGCGAGCAGTACTTC.

The genes are TRBV5-1 and TRBJ2-3, with 8 bases matching TRBD1. Germline CDR1 is SGHRS and CDR2 is YFSETQ. The CDR3 runs to 16 residues. With V trimmed by 2 bases and J by 0 bases, 5 bases remained unmatched. CDR3 nucleotides: TGCGCCAGCAGCTTAGAGACAGGGGCGAGCACAGATACGCAGTATTTT. It yields the protein CASSLETGASTDTQYF.

This rearrangement joins TRBV20-1 to TRBJ2-5; perhaps TRBD2 as D (5 bases). Trimming took off 4 bases at V and 11 bases at J, with 14 bases between the two ends. The CDR3 totals 11 residues. Germline V gene lookup returns CDR1 DFQATT and CDR2 SNEGSKA (reference sequence). As DNA, the CDR3 is TGCAGTGCTAAGAGCGGTGTGAGGCAGTACTTC. Amino acids: CSAKSGVRQYF.

This rearrangement joins TRBV5-4 to TRBJ2-3; 12 positions match TRBD2. V trimming: 4 bases; J trimming: 2 bases; junction bases outside the gene matches: 5. Germline CDR1 is SGHNT and CDR2 is YYREEE (reference sequence). CDR3 length equals 16 residues. CDR3 amino acids: CASSAGLAGITDTQYF. DNA of the CDR3: TGTGCCAGCAGCGCCGGACTAGCGGGGATCACAGATACGCAGTATTTT.

Details on this clone: Other DNA sequences within the sample encode an identical CDR3. This chain joins TRBV5-1 and TRBJ1-1; D not resolved. CDR3 length: 14 residues. Germline CDR1 SGHRS, CDR2 YFSETQ. Trimming shortened V by 4 bases and J by 1 base, and 11 bases separated the two germline ends. This chain's CDR3 is CASSLRGGNTEAFF. DNA of the CDR3: TGCGCCAGCAGCCTACGGGGTGGGAACACTGAAGCTTTCTTT.